This entry lists 5 T cell receptor beta chains sequenced from one sample in a study of cytomegalovirus exposure and HLA in healthy donors. The primer mix had 60 Vbeta and 13 Jbeta primers. Sequencing was performed with immunoSEQ multiplex PCR; in TCRdb, only in-frame clones are kept and a portion is missing. The sample carries approximately 110,000 clones, 70% to 80% recorded once. Sequencing was performed on PBMCs. The receptors were sampled from a woman in her forties in good health and CMV-seropositive.

V usage is TRBV27 and J usage is TRBJ2-7; D gene unclear. Germline CDR1 reads MNHEY; CDR2 reads SMNVEV (reference sequence). The ends were cut back, 1 base at V and 6 bases at J, with 13 bases in the middle. The CDR3 is 14 amino acids. CDR3 region: CASSLLAGPFEQYF. The CDR3 DNA reads TGTGCCAGCAGTTTATTGGCAGGTCCCTTCGAGCAGTACTTC.

In its sample, this clone was seen a few times. This chain joins TRBV5-6 and TRBJ2-5, with D possibly matching TRBD1 (5 bases). Germline V gene lookup returns CDR1 SGHDT and CDR2 YYEEEE. The CDR3 has 14 residues. The ends were cut back, 4 bases at V and 2 bases at J, with 12 bases in the middle. CDR3 amino acids: CASSKDTLQETQYF. CDR3 DNA sequence: TGTGCCAGCAGCAAGGACACCCTACAAGAGACCCAGTACTTC.

This clone was counted once. The CDR3 DNA is TGTGCCAGCAGCTTGGGGCAGGGGGTGTCCTACGAGCAGTACTTC. Its protein product is CASSLGQGVSYEQYF. This chain links TRBV5-8 with TRBJ2-7, with 7 bases aligning to TRBD1. Per germline, CDR1 SGHTS and CDR2 YDEGEE. V trimming: 0 bases; J trimming: 1 base; junction bases outside the gene matches: 4. The length of the CDR3 is 15 residues.

This clone was detected a few times. The chain carries TRBV29-1 and TRBJ2-1, with 10 bases identical to TRBD1. Germline V CDR1 and CDR2: SQVTM, ANQGSEA. Trimming removed 0 bases from V and 6 bases from J; junction bases left unmatched: 11. The CDR3 consists of 17 residues. The CDR3 is CSVEEDLTGGPPNEQFF. The CDR3 coding sequence is TGCAGCGTTGAAGAGGACCTGACAGGGGGCCCGCCCAATGAGCAGTTCTTC.

V is TRBV9 and J is TRBJ2-3; TRBD2 is a possible D gene (6 bases). V was pared by 1 base and J by 3 bases, with 15 bases between. The CDR3 loop spans 16 amino acids. Per germline, CDR1 SGDLS and CDR2 YYNGEE. CDR3 loop: CASSVRGGLATDTQYF. As DNA, the CDR3 is TGTGCCAGCAGCGTACGTGGGGGACTGGCTACAGATACGCAGTATTTT. Based on the CDR3 plus reference TRBV9 and TRBJ2-3, the full variable domain is DSGVTQTPKHLITATGQRVTLRCSPRSGDLSVYWYQQSLDQGLQFLIQYYNGEERAKGNILERFSAQQFPDLHSELNLSSLELGDSALYFCASSVRGGLATDTQYFGPGTRLTVL.